These T cell receptor beta chains were read from a single sample in a study of PD-L1 blockade in urothelial cancer. This table comes from immunoSEQ multiplex PCR, and its TCRdb copy is limited to in-frame clones, with some not included. The data contain around 110,000 clones, approximately 90% of them singletons. The sequences come from PBMCs, collected around atezolizumab (anti-PD-L1) treatment. These TCRs come from a man between 60 and 75 years old with urothelial cancer. Each CDR3 is given with its conserved first and last residue. A D gene is named only where the DNA matches it firmly. Size tells how often a clone was seen (once, few, many) or the class of an expanded clone, and some rows leave it out.

j_gene: TRBJ2-7; abundance: .; d_gene: .; v_gene: TRBV18; CDR3nt: TGTGCCAGCTCATCAACGGGGTTAAGGGACGAGCAGTACTTC; CDR3aa: CASSSTGLRDEQYF
j_gene: TRBJ2-1; abundance: .; d_gene: TRBD1; v_gene: TRBV5-5; CDR3nt: TGTGCCAGCAGAGCACAGGGGGATGAGCAGTTCTTC; CDR3aa: CASRAQGDEQFF
j_gene: TRBJ2-3; abundance: .; d_gene: TRBD1; v_gene: TRBV5-1; CDR3nt: TGCGCCAGCCGGGGACAGGGGGCGCAATCAGATACGCAGTATTTT; CDR3aa: CASRGQGAQSDTQYF
j_gene: TRBJ1-2; abundance: .; d_gene: .; v_gene: TRBV28; CDR3nt: TGTGCCAGCAGTTCCCCGGGAGAGGGAAACTATGGCTACACCTTC; CDR3aa: CASSSPGEGNYGYTF
j_gene: TRBJ2-5; abundance: .; d_gene: .; v_gene: TRBV7-8; CDR3nt: TGTGCCAGCAGCTTAGCTGACAGGCAAGAGACCCAGTACTTC; CDR3aa: CASSLADRQETQYF
j_gene: TRBJ2-7; abundance: .; d_gene: .; v_gene: TRBV7-6; CDR3nt: TGTGCCAGCAGCTTAGCTCAGGGAAGGCACGAGCAGTACTTC; CDR3aa: CASSLAQGRHEQYF
j_gene: TRBJ2-4; abundance: few; d_gene: .; v_gene: TRBV10-1; CDR3nt: TGCGCCAGCAGTGAGTTCCCAGGCTCCAAAAACATTCAGTACTTC; CDR3aa: CASSEFPGSKNIQYF
j_gene: TRBJ2-7; abundance: .; d_gene: .; v_gene: TRBV7-7; CDR3nt: TGTGCTAGCAGCTTAGGAGAAGGAGACGAGCAGTACTTC; CDR3aa: CASSLGEGDEQYF
j_gene: TRBJ1-5; abundance: .; d_gene: TRBD1; v_gene: TRBV20-1; CDR3nt: TGCAGTGTCCAGGGGGAACAGCCCCAGCATTTT; CDR3aa: CSVQGEQPQHF
j_gene: TRBJ2-3; abundance: .; d_gene: TRBD2; v_gene: TRBV6-5; CDR3nt: TGTGCCAGCCACCGACTAGCGGTGGGCACAGATACGCAGTATTTT; CDR3aa: CASHRLAVGTDTQYF
j_gene: TRBJ2-1; abundance: once; d_gene: TRBD2; v_gene: TRBV7-9; CDR3nt: TGTGCCAGCAGCCAGCTACTAGCGGGAGTCTATTTCTTC; CDR3aa: CASSQLLAGVYFF
j_gene: TRBJ2-5; abundance: .; d_gene: TRBD2; v_gene: TRBV5-6; CDR3nt: TGTGCCAGCAACGGGGGGTGGGAGGAGACCCAGTACTTC; CDR3aa: CASNGGWEETQYF
j_gene: TRBJ2-5; abundance: .; d_gene: TRBD2; v_gene: TRBV5-1; CDR3nt: TGCGCCAGCAGGACCTCTAGCGGGAGTCCGAAGACCCAGTACTTC; CDR3aa: CASRTSSGSPKTQYF
j_gene: TRBJ2-7; abundance: .; d_gene: TRBD1; v_gene: TRBV2; CDR3nt: TGTGCCAGCAGACCTCTCGGGACAGGGTTATACGAGCAGTACTTC; CDR3aa: CASRPLGTGLYEQYF